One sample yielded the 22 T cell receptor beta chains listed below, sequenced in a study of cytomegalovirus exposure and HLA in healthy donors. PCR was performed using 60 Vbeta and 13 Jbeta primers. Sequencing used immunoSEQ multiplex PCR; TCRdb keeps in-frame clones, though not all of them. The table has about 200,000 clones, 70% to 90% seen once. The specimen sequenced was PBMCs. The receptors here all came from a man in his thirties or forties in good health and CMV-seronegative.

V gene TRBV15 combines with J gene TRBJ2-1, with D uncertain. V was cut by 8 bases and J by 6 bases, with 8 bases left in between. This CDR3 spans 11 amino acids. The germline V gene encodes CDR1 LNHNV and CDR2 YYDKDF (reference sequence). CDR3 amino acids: CATAGLNEQFF. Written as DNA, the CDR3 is TGTGCCACCGCAGGCCTCAATGAGCAGTTCTTC. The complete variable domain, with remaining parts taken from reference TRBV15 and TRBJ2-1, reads DAMVIQNPRYQVTQFGKPVTLSCSQTLNHNVMYWYQQKSSQAPKLLFHYYDKDFNNEADTPDNFQSRRPNTSFCFLDIRSPGLGDTAMYLCATAGLNEQFFGPGTRLTVL.

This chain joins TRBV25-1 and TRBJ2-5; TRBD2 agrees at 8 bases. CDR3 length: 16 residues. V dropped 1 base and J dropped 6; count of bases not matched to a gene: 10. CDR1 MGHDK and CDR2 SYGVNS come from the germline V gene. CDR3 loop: CASSESPAGAEKTQYF. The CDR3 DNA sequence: TGTGCCAGCAGTGAATCCCCAGCGGGGGCGGAGAAGACCCAGTACTTC.

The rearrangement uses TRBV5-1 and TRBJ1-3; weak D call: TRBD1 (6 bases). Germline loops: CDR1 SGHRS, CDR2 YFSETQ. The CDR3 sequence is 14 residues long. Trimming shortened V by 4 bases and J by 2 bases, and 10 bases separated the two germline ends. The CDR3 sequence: CASSIQGAGNTIYF. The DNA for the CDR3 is TGCGCCAGCAGCATACAGGGTGCTGGAAACACCATATATTTT.

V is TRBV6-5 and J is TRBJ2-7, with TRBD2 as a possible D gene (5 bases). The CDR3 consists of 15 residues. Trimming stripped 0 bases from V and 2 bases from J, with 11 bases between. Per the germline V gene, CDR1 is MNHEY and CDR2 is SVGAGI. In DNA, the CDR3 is TGTGCCAGCAGTTACTCTGCGGGCCGTACCTACGAGCAGTACTTC. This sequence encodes CASSYSAGRTYEQYF.

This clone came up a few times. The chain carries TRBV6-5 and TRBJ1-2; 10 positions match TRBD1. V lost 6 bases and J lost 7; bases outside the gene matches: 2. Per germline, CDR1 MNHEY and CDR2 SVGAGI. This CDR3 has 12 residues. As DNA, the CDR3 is TGTGCCAGCAGGGGACAGGGGAGTGGCTACACCTTC. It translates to CASRGQGSGYTF.

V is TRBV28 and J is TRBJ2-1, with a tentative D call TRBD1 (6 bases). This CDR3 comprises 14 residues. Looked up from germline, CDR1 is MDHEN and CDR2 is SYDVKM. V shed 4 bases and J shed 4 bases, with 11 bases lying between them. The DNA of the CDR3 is TGTGCCAGCAGTTCCGGGACAAATTACAATGAGCAGTTCTTC. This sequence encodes CASSSGTNYNEQFF.

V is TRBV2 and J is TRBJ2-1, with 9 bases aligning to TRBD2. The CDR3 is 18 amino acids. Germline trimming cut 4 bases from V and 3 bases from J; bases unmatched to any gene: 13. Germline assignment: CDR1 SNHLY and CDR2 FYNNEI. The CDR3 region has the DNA TGTGCCAGCAGTGGTGGTGGGGTAGCGGGGGCGCGCTACAATGAGCAGTTCTTC. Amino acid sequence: CASSGGGVAGARYNEQFF.

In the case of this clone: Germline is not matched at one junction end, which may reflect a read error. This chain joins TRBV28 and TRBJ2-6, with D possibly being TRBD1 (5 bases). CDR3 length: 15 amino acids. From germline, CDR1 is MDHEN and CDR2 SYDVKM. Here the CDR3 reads CASAYQGNGASVLTF. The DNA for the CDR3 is TGTGCCAGCGCGTACCAGGGAAATGGGGCCAGCGTCCTGACTTTC.

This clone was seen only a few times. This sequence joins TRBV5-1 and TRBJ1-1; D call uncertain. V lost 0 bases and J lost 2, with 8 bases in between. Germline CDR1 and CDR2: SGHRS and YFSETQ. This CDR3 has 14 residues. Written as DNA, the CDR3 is TGCGCCAGCAGCTTGGGGAGGGCCAACACTGAAGCTTTCTTT. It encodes CASSLGRANTEAFF.

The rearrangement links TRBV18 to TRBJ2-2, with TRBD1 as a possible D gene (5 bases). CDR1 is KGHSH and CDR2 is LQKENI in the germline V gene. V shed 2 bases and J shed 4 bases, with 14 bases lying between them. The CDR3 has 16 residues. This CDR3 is CASSPRAQGPTGELFF. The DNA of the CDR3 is TGTGCCAGCTCACCAAGGGCGCAGGGCCCCACCGGGGAGCTGTTTTTT.

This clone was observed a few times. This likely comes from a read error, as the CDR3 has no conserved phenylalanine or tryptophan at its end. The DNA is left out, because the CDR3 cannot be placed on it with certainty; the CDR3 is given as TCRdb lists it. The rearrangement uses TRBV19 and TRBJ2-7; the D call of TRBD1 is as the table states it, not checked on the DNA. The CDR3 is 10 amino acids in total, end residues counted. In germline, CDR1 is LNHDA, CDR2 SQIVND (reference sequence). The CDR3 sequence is CASRQGAPIG.

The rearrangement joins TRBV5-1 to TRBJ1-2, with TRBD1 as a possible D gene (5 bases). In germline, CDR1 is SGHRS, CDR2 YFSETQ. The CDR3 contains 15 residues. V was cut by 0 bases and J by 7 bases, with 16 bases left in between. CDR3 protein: CASSLAGGGSIGYTF. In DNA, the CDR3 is TGCGCCAGCAGCTTGGCCGGCGGGGGGTCTATTGGCTACACCTTC.

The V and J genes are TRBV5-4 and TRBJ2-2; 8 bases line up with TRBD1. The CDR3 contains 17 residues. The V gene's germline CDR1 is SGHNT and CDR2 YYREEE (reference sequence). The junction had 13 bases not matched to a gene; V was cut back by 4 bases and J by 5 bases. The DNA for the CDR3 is TGTGCCAGCAGCGATCTATTAGGACAGGGTGTGACCGGGGAGCTGTTTTTT. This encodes CASSDLLGQGVTGELFF.

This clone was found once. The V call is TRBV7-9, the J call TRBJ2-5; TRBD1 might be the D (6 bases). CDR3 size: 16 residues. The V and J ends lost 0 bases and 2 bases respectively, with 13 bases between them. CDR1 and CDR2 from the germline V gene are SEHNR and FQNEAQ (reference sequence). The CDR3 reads CASSLAPRGPQETQYF. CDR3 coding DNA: TGTGCCAGCAGCTTAGCGCCCAGGGGACCTCAAGAGACCCAGTACTTC.

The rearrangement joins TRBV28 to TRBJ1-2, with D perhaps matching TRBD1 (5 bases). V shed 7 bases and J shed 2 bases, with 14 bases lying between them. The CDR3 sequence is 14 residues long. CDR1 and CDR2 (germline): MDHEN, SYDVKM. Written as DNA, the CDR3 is TGTGCCAGCACCCGGAGGGGAAGGAACTATGGCTACACCTTC. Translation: CASTRRGRNYGYTF.

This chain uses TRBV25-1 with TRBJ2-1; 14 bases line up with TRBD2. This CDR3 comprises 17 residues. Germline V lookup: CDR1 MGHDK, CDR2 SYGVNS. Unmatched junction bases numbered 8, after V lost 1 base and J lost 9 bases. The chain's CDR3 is CASSELTSGGARSEQFF. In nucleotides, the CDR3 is TGTGCCAGCAGTGAATTGACTAGCGGGGGGGCTAGGTCTGAGCAGTTCTTC.

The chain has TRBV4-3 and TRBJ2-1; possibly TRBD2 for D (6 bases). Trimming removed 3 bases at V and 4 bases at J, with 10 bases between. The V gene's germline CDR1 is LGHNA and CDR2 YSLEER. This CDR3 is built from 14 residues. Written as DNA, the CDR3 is TGCGCCAGCAGCCACGCGGGGCCTTACAATGAGCAGTTCTTC. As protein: CASSHAGPYNEQFF.

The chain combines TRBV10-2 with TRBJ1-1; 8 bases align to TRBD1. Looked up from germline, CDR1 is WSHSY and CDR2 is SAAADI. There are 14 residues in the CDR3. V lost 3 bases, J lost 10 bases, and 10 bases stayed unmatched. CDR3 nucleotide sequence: TGCGCCAGCAGTGACTGGCAGGGGGCGGATGGAGCTTTCTTT. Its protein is CASSDWQGADGAFF.

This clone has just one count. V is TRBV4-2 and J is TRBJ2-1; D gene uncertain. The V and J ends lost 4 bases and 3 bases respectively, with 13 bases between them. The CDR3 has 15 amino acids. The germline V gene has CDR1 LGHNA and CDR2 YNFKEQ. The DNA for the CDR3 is TGTGCCAGCAGCCCCGCTACGTCGGGCTACAATGAGCAGTTCTTC. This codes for CASSPATSGYNEQFF.

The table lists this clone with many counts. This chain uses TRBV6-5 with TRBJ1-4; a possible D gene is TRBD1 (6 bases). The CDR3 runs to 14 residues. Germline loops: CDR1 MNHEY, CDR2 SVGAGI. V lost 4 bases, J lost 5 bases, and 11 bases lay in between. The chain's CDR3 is CASSFGQSNEKLFF. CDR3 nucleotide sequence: TGTGCCAGCAGTTTTGGACAGTCAAATGAAAAACTGTTTTTT.

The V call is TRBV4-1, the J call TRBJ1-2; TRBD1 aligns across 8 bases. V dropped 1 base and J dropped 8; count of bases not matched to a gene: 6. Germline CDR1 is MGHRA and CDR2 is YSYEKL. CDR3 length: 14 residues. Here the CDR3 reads CASSQGTGNSGYTF. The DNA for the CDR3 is TGCGCCAGCAGCCAAGGGACAGGGAACAGCGGCTACACCTTC.

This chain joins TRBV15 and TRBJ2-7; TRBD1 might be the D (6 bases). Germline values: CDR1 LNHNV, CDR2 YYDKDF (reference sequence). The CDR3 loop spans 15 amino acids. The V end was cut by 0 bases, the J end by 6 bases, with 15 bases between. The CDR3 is CATSRDEGSGAEQYF. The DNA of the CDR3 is TGTGCCACCAGCAGAGATGAGGGATCAGGGGCCGAGCAGTACTTC.